This T cell receptor (beta chain) derives from a study of T cells after yellow fever vaccination. Study findings and constraints: It was the secondary response that reached its peak faster, day 5 versus 15, but it was weaker.

This clonotype appeared a few times. V lost 2 bases, J lost 6 bases, and 11 bases lay in between. Per the germline V gene, CDR1 is MNHEY and CDR2 is SVGEGT. The CDR3 spans 14 residues. One entry per CDR3 protein, called by TCRdb with MiXCR from the 5' RACE reads. In the table there are 75,000 to 100,000 distinct CDR3 sequences, 7.5% to 10% of which are singletons. The TCR comes from a man between 18 and 29 years old who received the YFV17D yellow fever vaccine. Here the sequenced sample was CD8+ T cells not binding an NS4B(214-222) dextramer, sorted from PBMCs, taken around 15 days after the first yellow fever vaccination. This chain joins TRBV6-2 or TRBV6-3 and TRBJ1-5; D is uncertain. The CDR3 bases are TGTGCCAGCAGTTACACCCGGAGCGGTCAGCCCCAGCATTTT. As protein: CASSYTRSGQPQHF.